Listed here are 31 T cell receptor beta chains from one sample, sequenced in a study of CD8+CD57+ T cells in acquired aplastic anemia. Genomic DNA, serving as template, underwent TCR beta VDJ and CDR3 profiling. TCRdb analysed the reads with MiXCR anew, one entry per CDR3 protein. The sample lists some 180,000 distinct CDR3 sequences, 55% to 65% occurring once. The authors sequenced patients whose flow cytometry had shown CD8+CD57+ cell expansion. Sequenced material: sorted CD4+, CD8+, or CD8+CD57+ T cells (not recorded which) from PBMCs. The receptors here all came from a human donor with aplastic anemia.

The chain is built from TRBV9 and TRBJ2-7; TRBD2 matches at 10 bases. Germline lookup yields CDR1 SGDLS and CDR2 YYNGEE. The CDR3 is made up of 15 amino acids. The J segment lost 4 bases and the V segment lost 7 bases, leaving 11 bases of the junction unmatched. The DNA of the CDR3 is TGTGCCAGCTCGGAAAGTAGCGGGGGGATATACGAGCAGTACTTC. Encoded protein: CASSESSGGIYEQYF.

This clonotype was counted many times. DNA for the CDR3: TGCAGTGCTATGAAGGGGACGGAAGCTTTCTTT. It encodes CSAMKGTEAFF. The chain employs TRBV20-1 and TRBJ1-1; possibly TRBD1 for D (5 bases). The V end lost 4 bases, the J end lost 8 bases, and 11 bases lay between the germline ends. CDR1 and CDR2 from the germline V gene are DFQATT and SNEGSKA (reference sequence). The CDR3 consists of 11 residues.

The chain couples TRBV5-1 to TRBJ2-7; tentatively, D is TRBD2 (6 bases). V shed 2 bases and J shed 7 bases, with 13 bases lying between them. The germline gives CDR1 SGHRS, CDR2 YFSETQ. The CDR3 extends over 13 amino acids. The CDR3 region is CASSFVTRLEQYF. The CDR3 DNA reads TGCGCCAGCAGCTTTGTGACTAGATTAGAGCAGTACTTC.

The chain employs TRBV5-1 and TRBJ2-7, with D perhaps TRBD1 (5 bases). Trimming took 4 bases from V and 6 from J, leaving 17 bases between them. In germline, CDR1 is SGHRS, CDR2 YFSETQ. The CDR3 runs 14 residues. The CDR3 DNA reads TGCGCCAGCAGCCCAGGGCAGGGCTTCAGCGAGCAGTACTTC. It yields the protein CASSPGQGFSEQYF.

The sample holds a few counts of this clonotype. CDR3 nucleotide sequence: TGTGCCAGCAGCTTGGGACTAGCGGCGGATACGCAGTATTTT. Translation: CASSLGLAADTQYF. The chain uses TRBV7-3 and TRBJ2-3; 11 bases agree with TRBD2. Unmatched junction bases numbered 2, after V lost 3 bases and J lost 6 bases. Germline V CDR1 and CDR2: SGHTA, FQGTGA. The CDR3 loop spans 14 amino acids. The whole variable domain, filled in from reference TRBV7-3 and TRBJ2-3, reads GAGVSQTPSNKVTEKGKYVELRCDPISGHTALYWYRQSLGQGPEFLIYFQGTGAADDSGLPNDRFFAVRPEGSVSTLKIQRTERGDSAVYLCASSLGLAADTQYFGPGTRLTVL.

The table lists this clonotype with many counts. The rearrangement uses TRBV19 and TRBJ2-7; a possible D gene is TRBD1 (5 bases). There are 13 residues in the CDR3. CDR1 and CDR2 (germline): LNHDA, SQIVND (reference sequence). V gave up 3 bases and J gave up 0 bases, with 6 bases separating them. The CDR3 loop reads CASSMDISYEQYF. CDR3 coding DNA: TGTGCCAGTAGTATGGACATCTCCTACGAGCAGTACTTC.

The chain couples TRBV19 to TRBJ1-2; D unclear. The CDR3 contains 14 residues. Trimming pared 6 bases from V and 10 bases from J, leaving 21 bases between. Germline V CDR1 and CDR2: LNHDA, SQIVND (reference sequence). CDR3 DNA: TGTGCCAGTAGCGCCGAGCGGACCTCCGGTGTCTACACCTTC. It codes for CASSAERTSGVYTF.

The chain couples TRBV19 to TRBJ2-3; 13 positions match TRBD2. V lost 7 bases to trimming and J lost 6 bases; unmatched junction nucleotides: 7. Germline V lookup: CDR1 LNHDA, CDR2 SQIVND (reference sequence). CDR3 size: 15 residues. The CDR3 DNA reads as TGTGCCAGTAAATCTGGACTAGCGGGAGAGGATACGCAGTATTTT. Translating gives CASKSGLAGEDTQYF. Combining the CDR3 with reference TRBV19 and TRBJ2-3 gives the whole variable domain DGGITQSPKYLFRKEGQNVTLSCEQNLNHDAMYWYRQDPGQGLRLIYYSQIVNDFQKGDIAEGYSVSREKKESFPLTVTSAQKNPTAFYLCASKSGLAGEDTQYFGPGTRLTVL.

The genes are TRBV7-2 and TRBJ1-3; D might be TRBD1 (5 bases). Germline CDR1 reads SGHTA; CDR2 reads FQGNSA. The CDR3 loop spans 19 amino acids. Trimming left V 1 base short and J 4 bases short, with 23 bases between. CDR3 in amino acids: CASSLEGEAAGREGNTIYF. The CDR3 DNA sequence: TGTGCCAGCAGCTTAGAAGGTGAGGCGGCGGGACGTGAGGGAAACACCATATATTTT.

The chain employs TRBV20-1 and TRBJ2-3; unclear D gene. Germline V gene data show CDR1 as DFQATT and CDR2 as SNEGSKA (reference sequence). The ends were cut back, 0 bases at V and 0 bases at J, with 4 bases in the middle. CDR3 length: 13 amino acids. In nucleotides, the CDR3 is TGCAGTGCTAGAGATCAGAGCACAGATACGCAGTATTTT. It specifies CSARDQSTDTQYF.

V is TRBV9 and J is TRBJ2-3; D unclear. Trimming took 3 bases from V and 4 from J, leaving 12 bases between them. Germline-derived CDR1 and CDR2 are SGDLS and YYNGEE. This CDR3 is built from 14 residues. The CDR3 loop reads CASSAAQRSDTQYF. DNA for the CDR3: TGTGCCAGCAGCGCCGCCCAAAGGTCAGATACGCAGTATTTT. Together with reference TRBV9 and TRBJ2-3, the CDR3 gives the full variable domain: DSGVTQTPKHLITATGQRVTLRCSPRSGDLSVYWYQQSLDQGLQFLIQYYNGEERAKGNILERFSAQQFPDLHSELNLSSLELGDSALYFCASSAAQRSDTQYFGPGTRLTVL.

There are a few counts of this clonotype. The chain is built from TRBV15 and TRBJ2-7; TRBD1 matches at 9 bases. The germline gives CDR1 LNHNV, CDR2 YYDKDF (reference sequence). The CDR3 runs to 15 residues. Losses at the gene ends were 0 bases for V and 4 bases for J; bases not matched to a gene: 4. CDR3 protein: CATSREGTGKYEQYF. The DNA for the CDR3 is TGTGCCACCAGCAGAGAGGGGACAGGGAAATACGAGCAGTACTTC.

This chain uses TRBV20-1 with TRBJ1-1, with a tentative D call TRBD1 (5 bases). The CDR3 is 11 amino acids. Germline V CDR1 and CDR2: DFQATT, SNEGSKA (reference sequence). Trimming left V 2 bases short and J 9 bases short, with 10 bases between. The CDR3 coding sequence is TGCAGTGCTAGACCGCAGGGCCAAGCTTTCTTT. It is translated as CSARPQGQAFF.

This rearrangement joins TRBV7-9 to TRBJ1-4; 8 nucleotides align to TRBD1. Trimming cost V 5 bases and J 8 bases; bases outside gene matches: 7. This CDR3 is 14 amino acids long. The germline CDR1 and CDR2 sequences are SEHNR and FQNEAQ (reference sequence). DNA for the CDR3: TGTGCCAGCAGCAGTGGACAGGGTGGAGAAAAACTGTTTTTT. It translates to CASSSGQGGEKLFF.

The V call is TRBV19, the J call TRBJ2-7; TRBD1 aligns across 10 bases. Germline CDR1 and CDR2: LNHDA and SQIVND (reference sequence). With V trimmed by 8 bases and J by 2 bases, 6 bases remained unmatched. The CDR3 consists of 14 residues. The CDR3 region is CASGGGQGPYEQYF. DNA for the CDR3: TGTGCCAGTGGGGGGGGACAGGGGCCCTACGAGCAGTACTTC.

The chain uses TRBV5-8 and TRBJ2-1; TRBD1 might be the D (6 bases). V was pared by 2 bases and J by 8 bases, with 20 bases between. CDR1 and CDR2 (germline): SGHTS, YDEGEE. The CDR3 covers 16 residues. The chain's CDR3 is CASSLGAGQFVDEQFF. DNA for the CDR3: TGTGCCAGCAGCTTAGGGGCAGGACAGTTCGTCGATGAGCAGTTCTTC.

V usage is TRBV19 and J usage is TRBJ2-2; perhaps TRBD1 as D (5 bases). Trimming left V 4 bases short and J 7 bases short, with 16 bases between. Germline V CDR1 and CDR2: LNHDA, SQIVND (reference sequence). This CDR3 region has 15 residues. DNA for the CDR3: TGTGCCAGTAGTAATACTGCAGGGATCGACGGGGAGCTGTTTTTT. Protein: CASSNTAGIDGELFF.

This clonotype was recorded a few times. V gene TRBV7-9 combines with J gene TRBJ2-5; 7 positions match TRBD1. This CDR3 is built from 15 residues. V shed 4 bases, J shed 2 bases, and the junction held 7 bases outside the gene matches. CDR1 and CDR2 (germline): SEHNR, FQNEAQ (reference sequence). In DNA form, the CDR3 reads TGTGCCAGCAGCTCCTTGGGACAGACTCAAGAGACCCAGTACTTC. Residues: CASSSLGQTQETQYF.

This clonotype was observed at least ten times. J is TRBJ1-3 and V is TRBV19; D is ambiguous. V was trimmed by 3 bases and J by 0 bases, leaving 9 bases between them. Per germline, CDR1 LNHDA and CDR2 SQIVND (reference sequence). The CDR3 has 15 residues. Here the CDR3 DNA reads TGTGCCAGTAGTATGTTGATAAGCTCTGGAAACACCATATATTTT. Translated, it gives CASSMLISSGNTIYF.

Points on this clonotype: This may be a read error: a much more frequent sequence differs by one nucleotide. The chain couples TRBV5-6 to TRBJ2-3; TRBD2 aligns across 11 bases. The germline CDR1 and CDR2 sequences are SGHDT and YYEEEE. The CDR3 extends over 16 amino acids. CDR3 coding DNA: TGTGTCAGCAGCTGGGGTAGCGGGGGGGCCATAGATACGCAGTATTTT. This encodes CVSSWGSGGAIDTQYF.

The chain employs TRBV2 and TRBJ2-7; the match to TRBD2 covers 7 bases. The CDR3 has 11 residues. Trimming at V came to 8 bases and at J to 7 bases, leaving 5 bases not matched to a gene. CDR1 and CDR2 (germline): SNHLY, FYNNEI. The CDR3 nucleotides are TGTGCCAGCTCGGGGGGATGGGAGCAGTACTTC. Translated: CASSGGWEQYF.

The chain is built from TRBV24-1 and TRBJ1-2; D gene uncertain. Trimming took off 1 base at V and 5 bases at J, with 1 base between the two ends. The CDR3 loop spans 11 amino acids. Germline V CDR1 and CDR2: KGHDR, SFDVKD. The CDR3 region is CATSDLYGYTF. The CDR3 nucleotides are TGTGCCACCAGTGATTTATATGGCTACACCTTC.

The gene calls are TRBV19 and TRBJ2-1, with 14 bases identical to TRBD2. This CDR3 region has 15 residues. The V gene's germline CDR1 is LNHDA and CDR2 SQIVND (reference sequence). Trimming removed 6 bases from V and 9 bases from J; junction bases left unmatched: 7. The CDR3 sequence: CASRGTSGSKGEQFF. The DNA of the CDR3 is TGTGCCAGTAGGGGGACTAGCGGGAGTAAGGGTGAGCAGTTCTTC.

The chain links TRBV12-3 or TRBV12-4 to TRBJ2-2, with TRBD2 as a possible D gene (7 bases). V was pared by 5 bases and J by 0 bases, with 19 bases between. The CDR3 length is 18 residues. The CDR3 loop is CASSPPWAGAANTGELFF. CDR3 coding DNA: TGTGCCAGCAGTCCCCCCTGGGCGGGGGCCGCGAACACCGGGGAGCTGTTTTTT.

The chain joins TRBV6-5 to TRBJ2-1; TRBD1 is a possible D gene (6 bases). Trimming cost V 4 bases and J 8 bases, with 12 bases left between them. CDR1 is MNHEY and CDR2 is SVGAGI in the germline V gene. The CDR3 sequence is 13 residues long. CDR3 in DNA: TGTGCCAGCAGTTCCGGACAGAGGTATGAGCAGTTCTTC. It yields the protein CASSSGQRYEQFF.

This clonotype was detected ten times or more. The chain employs TRBV25-1 and TRBJ2-1; a possible D gene is TRBD1 (6 bases). V was trimmed by 3 bases and J by 5 bases, leaving 8 bases between them. CDR1 and CDR2 (germline): MGHDK, SYGVNS. CDR3 length: 13 amino acids. The CDR3 loop reads CASSEDRHNEQFF. The CDR3 DNA reads TGTGCCAGCAGTGAGGACAGACACAATGAGCAGTTCTTC.

Ten or more counts support this clonotype. The J gene is TRBJ2-7, the V gene TRBV12-5; no reliable D call. The CDR3 has 12 amino acids. Germline CDR1 reads LGHNT; CDR2 reads FRNRAP. V gave up 2 bases and J gave up 4 bases, with 6 bases separating them. CDR3 coding DNA: TGTGCTAGTGGTTTGACTCATTACGAGCAGTACTTC. It encodes CASGLTHYEQYF.

This chain connects TRBV2 to TRBJ2-2; possibly TRBD2 for D (5 bases). In germline, CDR1 is SNHLY, CDR2 FYNNEI. The CDR3 runs 15 residues. Trimming removed 4 bases at V and 1 base at J, with 10 bases between. The CDR3 DNA reads as TGTGCCAGCAGTGGTCCGGGGTTGAACACCGGGGAGCTGTTTTTT. Its translation is CASSGPGLNTGELFF. Full variable domain (outside the CDR3, taken from reference TRBV2 and TRBJ2-2): EPEVTQTPSHQVTQMGQEVILRCVPISNHLYFYWYRQILGQKVEFLVSFYNNEISEKSEIFDDQFSVERPDGSNFTLKIRSTKLEDSAMYFCASSGPGLNTGELFFGEGSRLTVL.

J is TRBJ1-1 and V is TRBV7-3; D gene uncertain. Germline V gene lookup returns CDR1 SGHTA and CDR2 FQGTGA. The CDR3 loop spans 12 amino acids. V was cut by 6 bases and J by 8 bases, with 13 bases left in between. The CDR3 loop is CASRQPNGEAFF. As DNA, the CDR3 is TGTGCCAGCAGGCAACCTAACGGGGAAGCTTTCTTT.

The V and J genes are TRBV20-1 and TRBJ2-1; D is possibly TRBD2 (5 bases). There are 15 residues in the CDR3. Germline lookup yields CDR1 DFQATT and CDR2 SNEGSKA (reference sequence). The V end lost 4 bases, the J end lost 5 bases, and 18 bases lay between the germline ends. The CDR3 is CSATDGSVSHNEQFF. In DNA, the CDR3 is TGCAGTGCTACAGATGGTAGCGTGTCCCACAATGAGCAGTTCTTC.

This clonotype was picked up many times. The CDR3 bases are TGTGCCAGCAGTTTGAATCAGGGAGCTTTCTTT. The encoded protein is CASSLNQGAFF. The rearrangement joins TRBV12-3 or TRBV12-4 to TRBJ1-1, with D perhaps matching TRBD1 (5 bases). CDR3 length: 11 amino acids. V lost 3 bases, J lost 10 bases, and 9 bases lay in between.